The clone carrying this TCR beta chain came up many times. The record originates from a study of T cells in Graves' hyperthyroidism and ophthalmopathy. V was clipped by 3 bases and J by 6 bases; unmatched bases: 9. The CDR3 has 15 residues. CDR1 MNHEY and CDR2 SMNVEV come from the germline V gene (reference sequence). Amplified TCR beta CDR3 regions derived from RNA transcripts. First-round RT-PCR with HTBI primers amplified the TCR CDR3 region. TCRdb itself ran the multiplex PCR reads through MiXCR, one entry per CDR3 protein. The repertoire has around 300,000 distinct CDR3 sequences, roughly a fifth of them found once; the top ten carry approximately 37%.

The receptor's source is a man in his fifties or sixties with Graves' ophthalmopathy. The sample taken for sequencing was blood. The chain joins TRBV27 to TRBJ2-3, with 7 bases matching TRBD1. This CDR3 reads CASSFDTGAGDTQYF. In DNA form, the CDR3 reads TGTGCCAGCAGTTTTGATACAGGGGCCGGGGATACGCAGTATTTT.